Listed here are 27 T cell receptor beta chains from one sample, sequenced in a study of T cell repertoires in cytomegalovirus infection. TCRdb ran MiXCR on the reads and lists one entry per CDR3 protein. Seen here are roughly 920,000 distinct CDR3 sequences, around 31% observed once, and the top ten hold more than 13%. Their recognized antigens are unknown. This material consisted of cultured CD8+ T cells from PBMCs, taken from culture after CMV antigen stimulation. The receptors here all came from a human donor in good health (CMV status not recorded). Some clones in this sample may be carry-over from other donors' samples.

This clonotype was found many times. The chain combines TRBV10-3 with TRBJ2-1; 7 nucleotides align to TRBD1. Germline CDR1 is ENHRY and CDR2 is SYGVKD. CDR3 length equals 14 residues. V dropped 2 bases and J dropped 8; count of bases not matched to a gene: 6. The CDR3 spells CAISEDRVSDEQFF. CDR3 sequence (DNA): TGTGCCATCAGTGAGGACAGGGTTAGCGATGAGCAGTTCTTC.

This rearrangement joins TRBV9 to TRBJ1-4, with D perhaps TRBD1 (5 bases). V gave up 1 base and J gave up 4 bases, with 8 bases separating them. The CDR3 is made up of 14 amino acids. CDR1 and CDR2 (germline): SGDLS, YYNGEE. CDR3 region: CASSVRGVNEKLFF. The CDR3 region has the DNA TGTGCCAGCAGCGTACGGGGGGTTAATGAAAAACTGTTTTTT.

At least ten counts were recorded for this clonotype. V is TRBV2 and J is TRBJ1-2; maybe TRBD1 (6 bases). Trimming stripped 8 bases from V and 8 bases from J, with 15 bases between. This CDR3 comprises 12 residues. Germline V gene sequence: CDR1 SNHLY, CDR2 FYNNEI. CDR3 in amino acids: CASRWTVRGYTF. The CDR3 bases are TGTGCCAGCCGCTGGACAGTTAGGGGCTACACCTTC.

This clonotype was counted a few times. For the CDR3, the DNA is TGTGCCAGCAGTCCTCGGACAGCCTACGAGCAGTACTTC. It encodes CASSPRTAYEQYF. The chain has TRBV6-6 and TRBJ2-7; D perhaps matches TRBD1 (6 bases). CDR1 and CDR2 (germline): MNHNY, SVGAGI (reference sequence). V lost 5 bases and J lost 2, with 10 bases in between. The CDR3 covers 13 residues.

The chain carries TRBV7-6 and TRBJ2-7; TRBD1 aligns across 10 bases. This CDR3 comprises 15 residues. Germline trimming cut 5 bases from V and 2 bases from J; bases unmatched to any gene: 6. Per germline, CDR1 SGHVS and CDR2 FNYEAQ. This CDR3 is CASSTTGGYPYEQYF. CDR3 nucleotides: TGTGCCAGCAGCACGACAGGGGGCTATCCCTACGAGCAGTACTTC.

Concerning this clonotype: This may be a read error, as it is one base from a much larger clone. This chain links TRBV7-9 with TRBJ1-1; 7 bases map to TRBD1. The V gene end was trimmed by 3 bases and the J gene end by 5 bases; junction bases not matched to a gene: 9. The germline gives CDR1 SEHNR, CDR2 FQNEAQ (reference sequence). This CDR3 region has 15 residues. DNA of the CDR3: TGTGCCAGCAGCTTCATCGGGACAGTGGGGACTGAAGCTTTCTTT. It encodes CASSFIGTVGTEAFF.

This clonotype has a count of ten or more. This sequence joins TRBV7-9 and TRBJ2-7, with D tentatively TRBD1 (5 bases). Germline V CDR1 and CDR2: SEHNR, FQNEAQ (reference sequence). V was clipped by 7 bases and J by 2 bases, with 18 bases between them. The CDR3 is made up of 15 amino acids. CDR3 DNA: TGTGCCAGCAACCCTTCGACAGCGCAACCCTACGAGCAGTACTTC. It specifies CASNPSTAQPYEQYF.

This clonotype has ten or more counts. The V and J genes are TRBV5-4 and TRBJ2-7; no definite D call. Germline values: CDR1 SGHNT, CDR2 YYREEE (reference sequence). V lost 3 bases and J lost 3, with 22 bases in between. CDR3 length: 17 amino acids. DNA of the CDR3: TGTGCCAGCAGCTCACCCTATGACTGGCGCCCACACTACGAGCAGTACTTC. This translates into CASSSPYDWRPHYEQYF.

Regarding this clonotype: One end of the junction is discordant with germline, which a read error may explain. This rearrangement joins TRBV6-2 or TRBV6-3 to TRBJ1-2; 7 bases align to TRBD1. This CDR3 has 18 residues. From germline, CDR1 is MNHEY and CDR2 SVGEGT. The CDR3 DNA sequence: TGTGCCAGCAGTTACGGGATTCCCGGGACAGTCTTCGACTATAGCTACACCTTC. Translation: CASSYGIPGTVFDYSYTF.

Written as DNA, the CDR3 is TGCAGCGTTGCTGGGACAGGGTCTTACGAGCAGTACTTC. Its protein is CSVAGTGSYEQYF. The chain combines TRBV29-1 with TRBJ2-7; TRBD1 aligns across 9 bases. Germline lookup yields CDR1 SQVTM and CDR2 ANQGSEA. Trimming took 4 bases from V and 4 from J; bases not matched to a gene: 5. The CDR3 loop spans 13 amino acids.

This clonotype was seen a handful of times. The J gene is TRBJ2-7, the V gene TRBV4-1, with D possibly TRBD2 on 6 matching bases. This CDR3 contains 15 residues. V lost 8 bases to trimming and J lost 2 bases, with 19 bases between them. Germline values: CDR1 MGHRA, CDR2 YSYEKL. The CDR3 reads CASGAVGTGAYEQYF. CDR3 sequence (DNA): TGCGCCAGCGGAGCTGTCGGGACTGGGGCCTACGAGCAGTACTTC.

This rearrangement joins TRBV6-1 to TRBJ2-7, with unresolved D. CDR3 length: 12 residues. Germline values: CDR1 MNHNS, CDR2 SASEGT. The V end was cut by 8 bases, the J end by 3 bases, with 11 bases between. In nucleotides, the CDR3 is TGTGCCAGCGCGGATCATCGCTACGAGCAGTACTTC. Protein sequence: CASADHRYEQYF.

The gene calls are TRBV6-5 and TRBJ2-7; D tentatively fits TRBD1 or TRBD2 (5 bases each). V lost 0 bases and J 6 bases, leaving 9 bases between the germline ends. The CDR3 is 13 residues long. Germline loops: CDR1 MNHEY, CDR2 SVGAGI. The CDR3 DNA sequence: TGTGCCAGCAGTTACTCGAGAGGGGTCGAGCAGTACTTC. Translating gives CASSYSRGVEQYF.

The chain employs TRBV6-5 and TRBJ2-1; D ambiguous. Trimming removed 5 bases at V and 3 bases at J, with 8 bases between. CDR3 length equals 13 residues. CDR1 and CDR2 from the germline V gene are MNHEY and SVGAGI. The CDR3 loop reads CASSHHGYNEQFF. CDR3 in DNA: TGTGCCAGCAGTCACCATGGCTACAATGAGCAGTTCTTC.

The CDR3 region has the DNA TGTGCCAGCAGTCCTGGGATGACAGGTGGCTACACCTTC. Its translation: CASSPGMTGGYTF. This rearrangement joins TRBV27 to TRBJ1-2; D may be TRBD1 (6 bases). Trimming pared 5 bases from V and 7 bases from J, leaving 14 bases between. Germline V lookup: CDR1 MNHEY, CDR2 SMNVEV (reference sequence). This CDR3 is built from 13 residues.

The rearrangement joins TRBV24-1 to TRBJ2-1; D perhaps matches TRBD1 (6 bases). Germline CDR1 is KGHDR and CDR2 is SFDVKD. Between the trimmed V and J ends, which lost 0 bases and 8 bases, there was a span of 7 bases. This CDR3 contains 13 residues. The CDR3 sequence is CATSDLRGYEQFF. CDR3 DNA: TGTGCCACCAGTGATTTGAGGGGGTATGAGCAGTTCTTC.

The V gene is TRBV6-6, the J gene TRBJ2-1, with D uncertain. The V gene lost 2 bases and the J gene lost 5 bases, with 7 bases spanning the gap. CDR1 and CDR2 from the germline V gene are MNHNY and SVGAGI (reference sequence). The CDR3 loop spans 13 amino acids. The CDR3 nucleotides read TGTGCCAGCAGTTACGGGTTCGACAATGAGCAGTTCTTC. It encodes CASSYGFDNEQFF.

The V call is TRBV4-1, the J call TRBJ1-1; 8 positions match TRBD1. The CDR3 consists of 13 residues. Germline assignment: CDR1 MGHRA and CDR2 YSYEKL. The ends lost 4 bases at V and 6 bases at J; junction bases unmatched: 4. The CDR3 loop reads CASSRPGQAEAFF. In DNA form, the CDR3 reads TGCGCCAGCAGCCGACCGGGACAGGCTGAAGCTTTCTTT.

With respect to this clonotype: This may be a read error: a much more frequent sequence differs by one nucleotide. V usage is TRBV12-5 and J usage is TRBJ2-7; D ambiguous. Germline CDR1 reads LGHNT; CDR2 reads FRNRAP. V was cut by 0 bases and J by 3 bases, with 15 bases left in between. The length of the CDR3 is 16 residues. CDR3 bases: TGTGCTAGTGGTTTGGTTGTAGGTGGGGTAGTCTACGAGCAGTACGTC. This translates into CASGLVVGGVVYEQYV.

The chain links TRBV24-1 to TRBJ1-2, with D uncertain. Germline values: CDR1 KGHDR, CDR2 SFDVKD. The CDR3 totals 13 residues. V was trimmed by 3 bases and J by 6 bases, leaving 10 bases between them. In DNA, the CDR3 is TGTGCCACCAGTGATGGTACCATAGATGGCTACACCTTC. It encodes CATSDGTIDGYTF.

This clonotype has just one count. The CDR3 coding sequence is TGCAGTGCTAGGAGGAGGGGGGAGAACACTGAAGCTTTCTTT. This sequence encodes CSARRRGENTEAFF. The chain employs TRBV20-1 and TRBJ1-1; possibly TRBD1 for D (6 bases). In germline, CDR1 is DFQATT, CDR2 SNEGSKA (reference sequence). CDR3 size: 14 residues. V was shortened by 3 bases and J by 1 base, with 12 bases between the two germline ends.

The V call is TRBV4-2, the J call TRBJ1-3; D unclear. There are 16 residues in the CDR3. Trimming left V 4 bases short and J 4 bases short, with 17 bases between. Germline V gene lookup returns CDR1 LGHNA and CDR2 YNFKEQ. CDR3 amino acids: CASSPEGSRTGNTIYF. Written as DNA, the CDR3 is TGTGCCAGCAGCCCTGAAGGCAGTCGAACAGGAAACACCATATATTTT.

This clonotype was detected a few times. The chain employs TRBV4-3 and TRBJ1-5; D not certain. Trimming cost V 1 base and J 6 bases, with 10 bases left between them. Germline V gene sequence: CDR1 LGHNA, CDR2 YSLEER. The CDR3 has 14 amino acids. The CDR3 nucleotides are TGCGCCAGCAGCCAAGGAAGGGTTGGTCAGCCCCAGCATTTT. Protein sequence: CASSQGRVGQPQHF.

This rearrangement joins TRBV7-4 to TRBJ2-7; tentative D call: TRBD1 (5 bases). This CDR3 contains 16 residues. The ends were cut back, 5 bases at V and 2 bases at J, with 19 bases in the middle. Germline lookup yields CDR1 SGHVT and CDR2 SQSDAQ. The CDR3 loop is CASSPRDSFPTYEQYF. The CDR3 nucleotides read TGTGCCAGCAGCCCCCGCGACAGTTTTCCTACCTACGAGCAGTACTTC.

The rearrangement joins TRBV19 to TRBJ2-5, with no clear D. The ends were cut back, 1 base at V and 1 base at J, with 13 bases in the middle. This CDR3 region has 16 residues. The germline V gene has CDR1 LNHDA and CDR2 SQIVND (reference sequence). In DNA, the CDR3 is TGTGCCAGTAGTATAGGTCCAGAGGCAGGCCAAGAGACCCAGTACTTC. This encodes CASSIGPEAGQETQYF.

The chain combines TRBV9 with TRBJ2-3; D remains ambiguous. V was trimmed by 0 bases and J by 0 bases, leaving 14 bases between them. CDR1 is SGDLS and CDR2 is YYNGEE in the germline V gene. The CDR3 consists of 17 residues. In DNA, the CDR3 is TGTGCCAGCAGCGTAGCTCCCAGTGGCCCTAGCACAGATACGCAGTATTTT. Its protein product is CASSVAPSGPSTDTQYF.

This clonotype has only one observation. J is TRBJ2-1 and V is TRBV7-9; a possible D gene is TRBD1 (5 bases). The germline gives CDR1 SEHNR, CDR2 FQNEAQ (reference sequence). Trimming took 5 bases from V and 10 from J, leaving 15 bases between them. The CDR3 sequence is 13 residues long. DNA of the CDR3: TGTGCCAGCAGCGGAAAGGGGATTTTCGAGCAGTTCTTC. Translation gives CASSGKGIFEQFF.